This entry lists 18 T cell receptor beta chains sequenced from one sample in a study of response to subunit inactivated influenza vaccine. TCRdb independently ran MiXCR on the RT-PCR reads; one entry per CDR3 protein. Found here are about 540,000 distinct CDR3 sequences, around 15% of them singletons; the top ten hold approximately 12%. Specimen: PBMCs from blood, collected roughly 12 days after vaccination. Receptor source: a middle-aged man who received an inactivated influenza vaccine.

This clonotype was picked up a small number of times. The chain's CDR3 is CASRRQGGYGYTF. In DNA, the CDR3 is TGTGCCAGCAGACGACAGGGGGGATATGGCTACACCTTC. This chain uses TRBV12-3 or TRBV12-4 with TRBJ1-2; 9 bases line up with TRBD1. The length of the CDR3 is 13 residues. Unmatched junction bases numbered 4, after V lost 6 bases and J lost 5 bases.

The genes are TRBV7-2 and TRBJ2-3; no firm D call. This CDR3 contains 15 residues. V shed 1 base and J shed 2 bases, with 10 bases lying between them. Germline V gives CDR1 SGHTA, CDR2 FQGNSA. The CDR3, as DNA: TGTGCCAGCAGCTTAGATAGGAGAACCACAGATACGCAGTATTTT. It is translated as CASSLDRRTTDTQYF.

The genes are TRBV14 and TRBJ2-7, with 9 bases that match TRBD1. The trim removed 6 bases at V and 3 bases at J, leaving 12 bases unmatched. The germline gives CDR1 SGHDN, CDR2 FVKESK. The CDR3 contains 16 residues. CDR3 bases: TGTGCCAGCAGTCCACTCGCCGGGACAGGGATCTACGAGCAGTACTTC. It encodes CASSPLAGTGIYEQYF.

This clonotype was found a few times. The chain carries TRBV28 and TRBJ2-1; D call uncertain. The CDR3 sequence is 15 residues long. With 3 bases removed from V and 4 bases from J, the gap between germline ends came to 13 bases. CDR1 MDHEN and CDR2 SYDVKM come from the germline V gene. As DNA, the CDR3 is TGTGCCAGCAGTTTGGAAACTCATCCATACAATGAGCAGTTCTTC. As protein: CASSLETHPYNEQFF.

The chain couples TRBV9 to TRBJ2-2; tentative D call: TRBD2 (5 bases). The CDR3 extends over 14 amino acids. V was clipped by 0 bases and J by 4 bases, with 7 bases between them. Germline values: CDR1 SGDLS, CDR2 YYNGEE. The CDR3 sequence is CASSVAAGTGELFF. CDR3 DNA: TGTGCCAGCAGCGTAGCTGCGGGCACCGGGGAGCTGTTTTTT.

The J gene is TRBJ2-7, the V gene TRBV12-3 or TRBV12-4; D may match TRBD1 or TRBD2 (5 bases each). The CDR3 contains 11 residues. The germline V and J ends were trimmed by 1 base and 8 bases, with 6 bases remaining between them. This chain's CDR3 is CASSLGGKQYF. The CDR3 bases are TGTGCCAGCAGTTTAGGGGGGAAGCAGTACTTC.

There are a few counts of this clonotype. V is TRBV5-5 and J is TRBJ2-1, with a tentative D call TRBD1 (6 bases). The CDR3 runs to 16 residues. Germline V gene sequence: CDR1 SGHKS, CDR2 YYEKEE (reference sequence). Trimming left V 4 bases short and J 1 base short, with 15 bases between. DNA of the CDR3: TGTGCCAGCAGCACCGGACAGCTTATATCCTACAATGAGCAGTTCTTC. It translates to CASSTGQLISYNEQFF.

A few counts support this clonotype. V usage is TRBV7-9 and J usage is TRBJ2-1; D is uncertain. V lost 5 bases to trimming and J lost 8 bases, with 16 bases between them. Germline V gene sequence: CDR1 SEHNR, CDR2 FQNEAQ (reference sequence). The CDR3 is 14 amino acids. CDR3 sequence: CASSQTGRSDEQFF. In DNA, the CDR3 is TGTGCCAGCAGCCAAACCGGCCGAAGCGATGAGCAGTTCTTC.

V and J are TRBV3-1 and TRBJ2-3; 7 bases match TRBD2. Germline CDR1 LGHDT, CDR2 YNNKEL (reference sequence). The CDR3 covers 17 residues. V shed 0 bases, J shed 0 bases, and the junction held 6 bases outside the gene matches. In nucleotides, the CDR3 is TGTGCCAGCAGCCAAGATGGACTAGTATTAAGCACAGATACGCAGTATTTT. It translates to CASSQDGLVLSTDTQYF.

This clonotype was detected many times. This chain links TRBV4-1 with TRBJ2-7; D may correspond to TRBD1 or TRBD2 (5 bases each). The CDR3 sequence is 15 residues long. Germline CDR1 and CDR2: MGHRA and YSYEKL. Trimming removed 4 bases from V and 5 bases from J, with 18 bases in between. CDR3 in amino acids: CASSRIQGPNDEQYF. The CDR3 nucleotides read TGCGCCAGCAGCCGTATCCAGGGACCAAACGACGAGCAGTACTTC.

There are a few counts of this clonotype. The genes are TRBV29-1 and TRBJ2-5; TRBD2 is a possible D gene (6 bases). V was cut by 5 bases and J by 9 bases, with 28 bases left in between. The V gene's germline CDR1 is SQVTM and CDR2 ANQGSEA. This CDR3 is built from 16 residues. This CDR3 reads CSVLPSGTSRVAAQYF. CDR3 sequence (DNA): TGCAGCGTTTTACCCTCCGGGACTTCGCGAGTAGCGGCCCAGTACTTC. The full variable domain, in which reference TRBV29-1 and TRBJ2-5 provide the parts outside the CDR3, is SAVISQKPSRDICQRGTSLTIQCQVDSQVTMMFWYRQQPGQSLTLIATANQGSEATYESGFVIDKFPISRPNLTFSTLTVSNMSPEDSSIYLCSVLPSGTSRVAAQYFGPGTRLLVL.

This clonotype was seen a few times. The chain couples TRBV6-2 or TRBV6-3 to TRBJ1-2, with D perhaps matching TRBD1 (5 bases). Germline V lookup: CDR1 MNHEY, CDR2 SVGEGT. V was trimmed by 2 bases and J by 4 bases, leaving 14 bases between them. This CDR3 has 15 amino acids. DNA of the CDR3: TGTGCCAGCAGTTACCTGGACACTGCGGTCTATGGCTACACCTTC. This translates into CASSYLDTAVYGYTF.

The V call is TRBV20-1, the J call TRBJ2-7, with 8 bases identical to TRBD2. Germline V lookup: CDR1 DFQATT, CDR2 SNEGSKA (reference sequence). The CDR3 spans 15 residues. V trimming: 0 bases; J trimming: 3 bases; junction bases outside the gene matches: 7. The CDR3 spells CSARDRGGINYEQYF. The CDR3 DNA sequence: TGCAGTGCTAGAGATCGGGGGGGGATCAACTACGAGCAGTACTTC.

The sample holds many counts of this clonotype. CDR3 bases: TGTGCCAGCAGTTTAGACAACCCGGGGCTTACTGAAGCTTTCTTT. It codes for CASSLDNPGLTEAFF. The V and J genes are TRBV12-3 or TRBV12-4 and TRBJ1-1; D is perhaps TRBD1 (5 bases). The CDR3 runs 15 residues. Deletions cut 1 base from V and 5 bases from J, with 14 bases between.

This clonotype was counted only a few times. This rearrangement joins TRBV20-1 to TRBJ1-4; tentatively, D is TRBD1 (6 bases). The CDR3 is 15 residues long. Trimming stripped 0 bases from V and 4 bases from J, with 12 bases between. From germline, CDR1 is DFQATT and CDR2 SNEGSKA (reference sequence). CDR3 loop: CSARDRGKFNEKLFF. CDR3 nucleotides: TGCAGTGCTAGAGATAGGGGGAAATTTAATGAAAAACTGTTTTTT.

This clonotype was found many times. The chain's CDR3 is CASSPGQYSSYNEQFF. CDR3 sequence (DNA): TGTGCCAGCAGCCCCGGGCAGTATAGCTCCTACAATGAGCAGTTCTTC. The chain has TRBV4-2 and TRBJ2-1; unclear D gene. CDR1 is LGHNA, CDR2 YNFKEQ, per germline. V dropped 4 bases and J dropped 0 bases, with 13 bases sitting between them. The CDR3 has 16 residues.

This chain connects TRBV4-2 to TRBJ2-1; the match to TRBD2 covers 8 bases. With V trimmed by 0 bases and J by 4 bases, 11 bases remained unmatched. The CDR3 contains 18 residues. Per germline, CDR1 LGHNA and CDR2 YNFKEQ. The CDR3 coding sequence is TGTGCCAGCAGCCAAGACACTAGCGGAGAAACGGGGTACAATGAGCAGTTCTTC. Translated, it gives CASSQDTSGETGYNEQFF.

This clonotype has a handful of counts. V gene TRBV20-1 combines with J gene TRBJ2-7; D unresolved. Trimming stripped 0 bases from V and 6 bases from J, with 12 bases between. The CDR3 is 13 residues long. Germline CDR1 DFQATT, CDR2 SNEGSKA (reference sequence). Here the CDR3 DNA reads TGCAGTGCTAGAGATCCGTTTAAACGCGAGCAGTACTTC. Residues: CSARDPFKREQYF.